This T cell receptor beta chain was observed in a study of shared clonotypes between healthy human individuals. TCRdb keeps only in-frame clones here, not all; method: immunoSEQ multiplex PCR. Of some 2.3 million clones in the sample, 93% were seen once. Trimming took off 3 bases at V and 3 bases at J, with 6 bases between the two ends. The CDR3 is made up of 12 amino acids. Germline lookup yields CDR1 ENHRY and CDR2 SYGVKD. Sequenced sample: naive CD4+ T cells from PBMCs. The subset denotes: CD45RA+ positively selected. V and J are TRBV10-3 and TRBJ2-7; D gene ambiguous. This receptor was identified in a young man in good health. Some clones in this sample may be carry-over from other donors' samples. The CDR3 sequence: CAISDSNYEQYF. DNA for the CDR3: TGTGCCATCAGTGATAGCAACTACGAGCAGTACTTC.